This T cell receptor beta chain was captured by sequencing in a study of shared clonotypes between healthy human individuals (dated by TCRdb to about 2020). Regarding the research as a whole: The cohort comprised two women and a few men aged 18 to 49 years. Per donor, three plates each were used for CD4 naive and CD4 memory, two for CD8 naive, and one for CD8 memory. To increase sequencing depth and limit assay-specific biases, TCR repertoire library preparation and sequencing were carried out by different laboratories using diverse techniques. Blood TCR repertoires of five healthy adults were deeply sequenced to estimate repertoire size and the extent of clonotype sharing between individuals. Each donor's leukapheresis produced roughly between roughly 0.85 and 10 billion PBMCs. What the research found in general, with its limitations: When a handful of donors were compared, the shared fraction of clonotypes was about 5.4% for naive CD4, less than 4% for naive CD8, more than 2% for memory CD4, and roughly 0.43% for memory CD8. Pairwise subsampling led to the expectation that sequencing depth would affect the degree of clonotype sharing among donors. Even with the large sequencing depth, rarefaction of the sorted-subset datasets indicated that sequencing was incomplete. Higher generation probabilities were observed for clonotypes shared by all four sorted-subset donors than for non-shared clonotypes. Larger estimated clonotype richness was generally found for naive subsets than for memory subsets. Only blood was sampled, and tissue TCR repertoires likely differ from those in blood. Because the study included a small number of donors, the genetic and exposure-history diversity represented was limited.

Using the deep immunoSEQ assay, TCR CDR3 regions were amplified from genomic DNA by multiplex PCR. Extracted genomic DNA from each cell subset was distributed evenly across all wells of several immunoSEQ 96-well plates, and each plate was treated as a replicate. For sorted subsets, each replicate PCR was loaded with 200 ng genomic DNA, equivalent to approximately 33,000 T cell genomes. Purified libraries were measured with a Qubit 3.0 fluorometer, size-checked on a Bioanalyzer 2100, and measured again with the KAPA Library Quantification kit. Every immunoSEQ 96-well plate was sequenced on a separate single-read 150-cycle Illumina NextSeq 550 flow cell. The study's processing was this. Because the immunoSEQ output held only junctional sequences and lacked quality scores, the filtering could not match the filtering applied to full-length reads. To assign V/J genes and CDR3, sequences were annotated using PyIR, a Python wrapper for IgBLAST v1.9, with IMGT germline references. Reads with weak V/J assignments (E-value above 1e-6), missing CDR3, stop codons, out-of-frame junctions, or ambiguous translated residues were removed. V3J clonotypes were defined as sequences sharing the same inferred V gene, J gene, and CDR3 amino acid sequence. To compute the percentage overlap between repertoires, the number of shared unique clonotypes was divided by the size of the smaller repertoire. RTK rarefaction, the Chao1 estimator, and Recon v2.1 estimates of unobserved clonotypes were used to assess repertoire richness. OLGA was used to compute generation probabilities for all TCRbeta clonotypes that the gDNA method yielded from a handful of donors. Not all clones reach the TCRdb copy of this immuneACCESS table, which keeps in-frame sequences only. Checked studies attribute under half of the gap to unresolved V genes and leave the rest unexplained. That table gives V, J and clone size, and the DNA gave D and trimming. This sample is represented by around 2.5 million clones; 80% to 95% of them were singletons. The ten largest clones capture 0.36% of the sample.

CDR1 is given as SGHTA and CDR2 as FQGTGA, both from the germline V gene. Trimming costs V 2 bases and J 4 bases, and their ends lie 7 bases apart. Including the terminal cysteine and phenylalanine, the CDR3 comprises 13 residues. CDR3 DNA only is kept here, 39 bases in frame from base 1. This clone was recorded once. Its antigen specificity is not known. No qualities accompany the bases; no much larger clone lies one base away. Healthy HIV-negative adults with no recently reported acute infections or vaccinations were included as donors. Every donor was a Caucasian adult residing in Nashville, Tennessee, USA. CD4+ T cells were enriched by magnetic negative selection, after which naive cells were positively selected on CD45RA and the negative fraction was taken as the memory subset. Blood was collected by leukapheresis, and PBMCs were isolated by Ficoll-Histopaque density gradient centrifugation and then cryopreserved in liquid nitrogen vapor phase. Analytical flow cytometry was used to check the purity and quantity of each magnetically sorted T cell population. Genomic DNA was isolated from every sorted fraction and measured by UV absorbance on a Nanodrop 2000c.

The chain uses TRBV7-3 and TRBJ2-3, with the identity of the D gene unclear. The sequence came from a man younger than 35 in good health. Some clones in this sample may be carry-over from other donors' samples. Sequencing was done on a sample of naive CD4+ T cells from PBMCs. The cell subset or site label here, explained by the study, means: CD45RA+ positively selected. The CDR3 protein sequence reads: CASSLSLADTQYF. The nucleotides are TGTGCCAGCAGCTTATCCTTAGCAGATACGCAGTATTTT.